The rows below give T cell receptor beta chains drawn from one sample of a study of human T cells and chemical hapten exposure. TCRdb reprocessed the RACE reads with MiXCR, giving one entry per CDR3 protein. This sample has around 120,000 distinct CDR3 sequences; roughly 11% occur once, and the top ten carry around 3.5%. The sample in question was whole blood, obtained in connection with sensitization to the hapten diphenylcyclopropenone (DPC). The source of these receptors is a woman aged 35 to 49 with alopecia areata. Some clones in this sample may be carry-over from other donors' samples. The CDR3 runs from the conserved cysteine through the conserved F or W. D genes are given only for firm matches. Clone size is stated in some rows and not others, as once, few, many or a class when expanded.

clone size: .
D gene: .
V gene: TRBV7-3
J gene: TRBJ1-1
CDR3 DNA: TGTGCCAGCAGCCCCGACCCGAACACTGAAGCTTTCTTT
CDR3 protein: CASSPDPNTEAFF

clone size: .
D gene: TRBD2
V gene: TRBV5-1
J gene: TRBJ2-5
CDR3 DNA: TGCGCCAGCAGCTTTATAGCGGGAGAAGAGACCCAGTACTTC
CDR3 protein: CASSFIAGEETQYF

clone size: many
D gene: .
V gene: TRBV14
J gene: TRBJ2-3
CDR3 DNA: TGTGCCAGCAGCCAATCCATGAAAAATACGCAGTATTTT
CDR3 protein: CASSQSMKNTQYF

clone size: .
D gene: TRBD1
V gene: TRBV28
J gene: TRBJ2-6
CDR3 DNA: TGTGCCAACGGGACAGTCGATTCAAGCTCTGGGGCCAACGTCCTGACTTTC
CDR3 protein: CANGTVDSSSGANVLTF

clone size: many
D gene: .
V gene: TRBV20-1
J gene: TRBJ2-1
CDR3 DNA: TGCAGTGCTAGGAAGCAGAGCTCCTACAATGAGCAGTTCTTC
CDR3 protein: CSARKQSSYNEQFF

clone size: many
D gene: .
V gene: TRBV5-8
J gene: TRBJ1-1
CDR3 DNA: TGTGCCTGCCGAAGACAGGACTATGAAGCTTTCTTT
CDR3 protein: CACRRQDYEAFF

clone size: .
D gene: TRBD2
V gene: TRBV7-2
J gene: TRBJ2-2
CDR3 DNA: TGTGCCAGCAGCTCAACGGTTGGACTAGCGGGAGGGCATACCGGGGAGCTGTTTTTT
CDR3 protein: CASSSTVGLAGGHTGELFF

clone size: .
D gene: TRBD1
V gene: TRBV19
J gene: TRBJ2-2
CDR3 DNA: TGTGCCAGTAGAAGCGGGACAGGGCGTACCGGGGAGCTGTTTTTT
CDR3 protein: CASRSGTGRTGELFF

clone size: many
D gene: .
V gene: TRBV20-1
J gene: TRBJ2-5
CDR3 DNA: TGCAGTGCTAGGGTTAACTGGCAAGAGACCCAGTACTTC
CDR3 protein: CSARVNWQETQYF

clone size: few
D gene: TRBD2
V gene: TRBV29-1
J gene: TRBJ2-5
CDR3 DNA: TGCAGCGGACTAGCGGGAGGCCCTCGGGAGACCCAGTACTTC
CDR3 protein: CSGLAGGPRETQYF

clone size: many
D gene: .
V gene: TRBV30
J gene: TRBJ2-5
CDR3 DNA: TGTGCCTGTCCGCTAATCGCGGGTCGCTTGGAGACCCAGTACTTC
CDR3 protein: CACPLIAGRLETQYF

clone size: .
D gene: .
V gene: TRBV6-2/TRBV6-3
J gene: TRBJ1-1
CDR3 DNA: TGTGCCAGCAGGCACGGTACCTACGGCACTGAAGCTTTCTTT
CDR3 protein: CASRHGTYGTEAFF

clone size: many
D gene: .
V gene: TRBV4-2
J gene: TRBJ1-5
CDR3 DNA: TGTGCCAGTCGGAGAGACGATCAGCCCCAGCATTTT
CDR3 protein: CASRRDDQPQHF

clone size: many
D gene: .
V gene: TRBV27
J gene: TRBJ2-3
CDR3 DNA: TGTGCCAGCAGTTTCGCGTCGGCAGATACGCAGTATTTT
CDR3 protein: CASSFASADTQYF

clone size: .
D gene: .
V gene: TRBV7-2
J gene: TRBJ2-7
CDR3 DNA: TGTGCCAGCACCCAACTTTGGGACGAGCAGTACTTC
CDR3 protein: CASTQLWDEQYF

clone size: many
D gene: TRBD1
V gene: TRBV19
J gene: TRBJ1-5
CDR3 DNA: TGTGCCAGTATTAGGACAGGGCGCGGTCAGCCCCAGCATTTT
CDR3 protein: CASIRTGRGQPQHF

clone size: many
D gene: .
V gene: TRBV7-2
J gene: TRBJ2-1
CDR3 DNA: TGTGCCAGCAGGGCGGGAAGCTCCTACAATGAGCAGTTCTTC
CDR3 protein: CASRAGSSYNEQFF

clone size: few
D gene: .
V gene: TRBV4-2
J gene: TRBJ1-3
CDR3 DNA: TGTGCCAGCAGCCAAGATACCAGGAACACCATATATTTT
CDR3 protein: CASSQDTRNTIYF

clone size: few
D gene: .
V gene: TRBV12-3/TRBV12-4
J gene: TRBJ2-6
CDR3 DNA: TGTGCCAGCAGTTTGACAGCCCCTGGGGCCAACGTCCTGACTTTC
CDR3 protein: CASSLTAPGANVLTF

clone size: many
D gene: .
V gene: TRBV4-3
J gene: TRBJ1-2
CDR3 DNA: TGCGCCAGCAGCCAAGATAGCGGGCCTAACTATGGCTACACCTTC
CDR3 protein: CASSQDSGPNYGYTF

clone size: .
D gene: .
V gene: TRBV6-6
J gene: TRBJ2-7
CDR3 DNA: TGTGCCAGCAGTAACCGGGACGCCTACGAGCAGTACTTC
CDR3 protein: CASSNRDAYEQYF

clone size: many
D gene: .
V gene: TRBV7-2
J gene: TRBJ1-5
CDR3 DNA: TGTGCCAGCAGCTTAGCGACCGGGGATTTTCAGCCCCAGCATTTT
CDR3 protein: CASSLATGDFQPQHF

clone size: many
D gene: TRBD1
V gene: TRBV4-3
J gene: TRBJ2-3
CDR3 DNA: TGCGCCAGCAGCCAAGTGGACAGGGGCACAGATACGCAGTATTTT
CDR3 protein: CASSQVDRGTDTQYF

clone size: .
D gene: .
V gene: TRBV29-1
J gene: TRBJ1-1
CDR3 DNA: TGCAGCGTTGTTAGGGGGGCTGGGAACACTGAAGCTTTCTTT
CDR3 protein: CSVVRGAGNTEAFF

clone size: .
D gene: TRBD1
V gene: TRBV25-1
J gene: TRBJ1-2
CDR3 DNA: TGTGCCAGCAGTGAATGGGGGACAGGGGGCGATGGCTACACCTTC
CDR3 protein: CASSEWGTGGDGYTF

clone size: .
D gene: .
V gene: TRBV6-6
J gene: TRBJ1-1
CDR3 DNA: TGTGCCAGCAGTTACTTTATATTGAACACTGAAGCTTTCTTT
CDR3 protein: CASSYFILNTEAFF

clone size: .
D gene: .
V gene: TRBV24-1
J gene: TRBJ2-3
CDR3 DNA: TGTGCCACCAGTACCAGCACAGATACGCAGTATTTT
CDR3 protein: CATSTSTDTQYF

clone size: few
D gene: .
V gene: TRBV7-2
J gene: TRBJ1-2
CDR3 DNA: TGTGCCAGCAGCCCGAGGGGGTCTCCTAACTATGGCTACACCTTC
CDR3 protein: CASSPRGSPNYGYTF

clone size: few
D gene: TRBD1
V gene: TRBV11-2
J gene: TRBJ2-4
CDR3 DNA: TGTGCCAGCAGCCCGTTGCCGGGACAGGGGACAGGGTCGGCCCTCAAAAACATTCAGTACTTC
CDR3 protein: CASSPLPGQGTGSALKNIQYF

clone size: few
D gene: TRBD2
V gene: TRBV24-1
J gene: TRBJ2-5
CDR3 DNA: TGTGCCACCAGTGATTCTGGCGGGGGGGCCACAGAGACCCAGTACTTC
CDR3 protein: CATSDSGGGATETQYF

clone size: many
D gene: .
V gene: TRBV6-4
J gene: TRBJ2-1
CDR3 DNA: TGTGCCAGCAGCGGGACGGACGGTGGTGAGCAGTTCTTC
CDR3 protein: CASSGTDGGEQFF

clone size: .
D gene: .
V gene: TRBV18
J gene: TRBJ2-2
CDR3 DNA: TGTGCCAGCTCACCACCGTGGGGGCGGAACACCGGGGAGCTGTTTTTT
CDR3 protein: CASSPPWGRNTGELFF

clone size: .
D gene: TRBD1
V gene: TRBV29-1
J gene: TRBJ2-6
CDR3 DNA: TGCAGCGTGATCGGGGAACAGGGGGTTGGTGGGGCCAACGTCCTGACTTTC
CDR3 protein: CSVIGEQGVGGANVLTF

clone size: few
D gene: .
V gene: TRBV29-1
J gene: TRBJ2-3
CDR3 DNA: TGCAGCGCGACGTGGACTACTAGCACAGATACGCAGTATTTT
CDR3 protein: CSATWTTSTDTQYF

clone size: few
D gene: .
V gene: TRBV7-2
J gene: TRBJ2-5
CDR3 DNA: TGTGCCAGCAGCTTAGAGGCTAGAGAGACCCAGTACTTC
CDR3 protein: CASSLEARETQYF

clone size: few
D gene: TRBD1
V gene: TRBV2
J gene: TRBJ2-7
CDR3 DNA: TGTGCCAGCAGTGAAGGGGGACAGTCCTACGAGCAGTACTTC
CDR3 protein: CASSEGGQSYEQYF

clone size: few
D gene: .
V gene: TRBV6-5
J gene: TRBJ1-5
CDR3 DNA: TGTGCCAGCAGTTTTCTAGGGGGGCGCAATCAGCCCCAGCATTTT
CDR3 protein: CASSFLGGRNQPQHF

clone size: many
D gene: .
V gene: TRBV6-5
J gene: TRBJ1-5
CDR3 DNA: TGTGCCAGCAGACCCGTGGGTGGCCAGCCCCAGCATTTT
CDR3 protein: CASRPVGGQPQHF

clone size: few
D gene: .
V gene: TRBV11-2
J gene: TRBJ2-2
CDR3 DNA: TGTGCCAGCAGCTTATTTGATATCGGGGAGCTGTTTTTT
CDR3 protein: CASSLFDIGELFF

clone size: many
D gene: .
V gene: TRBV20-1
J gene: TRBJ1-4
CDR3 DNA: TGCAGTGCCAGGAATCCCCTAGCAACTAATGAAAAACTGTTTTTT
CDR3 protein: CSARNPLATNEKLFF

clone size: .
D gene: .
V gene: TRBV19
J gene: TRBJ1-5
CDR3 DNA: TGTGCCAGTAGTATTTTAATCAATCAGCCCCAGCATTTT
CDR3 protein: CASSILINQPQHF

clone size: .
D gene: .
V gene: TRBV6-6
J gene: TRBJ1-1
CDR3 DNA: TGTGCCAGCAGTGCAACCCCAGGGGATCCTGAAGCTTTCTTT
CDR3 protein: CASSATPGDPEAFF

clone size: few
D gene: .
V gene: TRBV19
J gene: TRBJ2-6
CDR3 DNA: TGTGCCAGTAGCCCAACCTACTCTGGGGCCAACGTCCTGACTTTC
CDR3 protein: CASSPTYSGANVLTF

clone size: .
D gene: .
V gene: TRBV14
J gene: TRBJ2-3
CDR3 DNA: TGTGCCAGCAGCCAAGAAAGCCCGGGGACCACGCAGTATTTT
CDR3 protein: CASSQESPGTTQYF

clone size: few
D gene: .
V gene: TRBV6-1
J gene: TRBJ2-5
CDR3 DNA: TGTGCCAGCAGCCAGGGTTTGGTAGAGACCCAGTACTTC
CDR3 protein: CASSQGLVETQYF

clone size: once
D gene: .
V gene: TRBV7-9
J gene: TRBJ2-1
CDR3 DNA: TGTGCCAGCAGCTCAGAGCGGGTCTACAATGAGCAGTTCTTC
CDR3 protein: CASSSERVYNEQFF

clone size: few
D gene: TRBD1
V gene: TRBV5-1
J gene: TRBJ1-1
CDR3 DNA: TGCGCCAGCAGCTGGGGACAGGGAGCGACTGAAGCTTTCTTT
CDR3 protein: CASSWGQGATEAFF

clone size: .
D gene: .
V gene: TRBV29-1
J gene: TRBJ1-2
CDR3 DNA: TGCAGCGTTGCGGGATCTTACTATGGCTACACCTTC
CDR3 protein: CSVAGSYYGYTF

clone size: many
D gene: TRBD1
V gene: TRBV7-2
J gene: TRBJ1-6
CDR3 DNA: TGTGCCAGCAGCTTACGGCGACAGGGTAATTCACCCCTCCACTTT
CDR3 protein: CASSLRRQGNSPLHF

clone size: .
D gene: TRBD2
V gene: TRBV5-4
J gene: TRBJ2-1
CDR3 DNA: TGTGCCAGCAGCACCGCCGGGACTAACAATGAGCAGTTCTTC
CDR3 protein: CASSTAGTNNEQFF

clone size: .
D gene: .
V gene: TRBV9
J gene: TRBJ2-4
CDR3 DNA: TGTGCCAGCAGCGTAGCGGGATCAGTCGAAAACATTCAGTACTTC
CDR3 protein: CASSVAGSVENIQYF

clone size: few
D gene: .
V gene: TRBV29-1
J gene: TRBJ2-3
CDR3 DNA: TGCAGCGTTGGTGGAACGATAAGCACAGATACGCAGTATTTT
CDR3 protein: CSVGGTISTDTQYF

clone size: many
D gene: .
V gene: TRBV4-3
J gene: TRBJ2-7
CDR3 DNA: TGCGCCAGCAGCCAAGATCTTCTAGTCTCCTACGAGCAGTACTTC
CDR3 protein: CASSQDLLVSYEQYF

clone size: few
D gene: .
V gene: TRBV6-5
J gene: TRBJ2-1
CDR3 DNA: TGTGCCAGCCGGGGGCGCGTTGACAAGGAGCAGTTCTTC
CDR3 protein: CASRGRVDKEQFF

clone size: many
D gene: .
V gene: TRBV28
J gene: TRBJ1-5
CDR3 DNA: TGTGCCAGCAGTCCTCTCAGGGGTAGCAATCAGCCCCAGCATTTT
CDR3 protein: CASSPLRGSNQPQHF